This T cell receptor beta chain was sequenced for a study of blood T cell repertoires in COVID-19 (dated by TCRdb to about 2020). Concerning the study at large: The collaborator samples originated in the United States, Italy and Spain and spanned the acute and convalescent phases of COVID-19. The dataset comprised deeply sampled blood TCRbeta repertoires from subjects exposed to, actively infected with, or recovered from COVID-19. The samples were drawn from two sources: the first 160 participants of the ongoing ImmuneRACE study, and about 1,300 subjects contributed by 6 global collaborators. Nearly every sample came with metadata listing a de-identified subject ID, COVID-19 status, age in years and sex. The material from the prospective study consisted of cDNA or gDNA derived from T cells, B-cell-depleted T cells, or PBMCs. Where available, HLA class I and class II types were taken from metadata supplied by the sample provider and were not determined by assay-based typing. The repertoires were released in a freely available public database intended as a resource for research on the immune response to SARS-CoV-2. General study outcomes and caveats: The amount of clinical and demographic metadata varied by source and participant and was provided uncurated.

Whole blood was collected in K2EDTA tubes by collaborating institutions according to the institutions' own protocols. For TCRbeta analysis, collaborators shipped samples as frozen whole blood, isolated PBMCs, or DNA extracted from either of those sample types. The immunoSEQ Assay, a bias-controlled multiplex PCR, was used to amplify TCRbeta CDR3 regions from genomic DNA. In the original analysis: Within the assay, amplification of reference gene primers was used to estimate how many nucleated cells each sample contained. To quantify the absolute abundance of each unique TCRbeta CDR3 rearrangement, sequence reads were collapsed and filtered. For each sample, productive Simpson clonality was calculated as the square root of Simpson's diversity index over productive rearrangements. TCRdb re-hosts the immuneACCESS table, in-frame sequences only. Its copies lack some clones; in the studies checked, an unresolved V gene accounts for under half of them, and the cause for the rest is not known. For V, J and clone size, that table is used; D and trimming come from the DNA. Here the sample has about 68,000 clones; 79% occur a single time. The ten largest account for roughly 6% of the sample.

To note about this clone: Its binding antigen is unknown. The record has no base qualities; no much larger clone is one base away.

Per the germline V gene, SGHRS is the CDR1 and YFSETQ is the CDR2. V lost 4 bases and J lost 4 bases, and the count of bases not matched to a germline gene is 7. Spanning cysteine to phenylalanine, the CDR3 consists of 14 amino acids. Here the CDR3 DNA is all that survives: 42 bases in frame from base 1. The sequenced material came from peripheral blood. This TCR came from a woman in her sixties or seventies with acute or convalescent COVID-19. Recombination connected TRBV5-1 to TRBJ1-1; 7 nucleotides in the junction match TRBD1. The DNA sequence follows: TGCGCCAGCAGCCAGACAGGGAGTGGCACTGAAGCTTTCTTT. Its amino acids are CASSQTGSGTEAFF.